These 27 T cell receptor beta chains were all obtained from the same sample, sequenced in a study of blood T cell repertoires in COVID-19. Produced via immunoSEQ multiplex PCR; TCRdb's table is partial and in-frame only. The sample contains about 430,000 clones, around nine tenths of which appear only once. The sequencing input was PBMCs or T cells enriched from blood (not recorded which). These receptors were collected from a woman aged 18 to 35 who had been exposed to COVID-19.

The J gene is TRBJ2-2, the V gene TRBV28, with D perhaps TRBD1 (6 bases). Trimming cost V 6 bases and J 5 bases, with 16 bases left between them. Germline V gives CDR1 MDHEN, CDR2 SYDVKM. The CDR3 covers 15 residues. The CDR3 region is CASSFTGLGTGELFF. In DNA form, the CDR3 reads TGTGCCAGCAGCTTTACAGGGTTAGGTACCGGGGAGCTGTTTTTT.

The J gene is TRBJ2-7, the V gene TRBV5-1; TRBD1 matches at 8 bases. The germline CDR1 and CDR2 sequences are SGHRS and YFSETQ. Trimming took 3 bases from V and 4 from J; bases not matched to a gene: 9. The CDR3 is 15 residues long. CDR3 bases: TGCGCCAGCAGCTCCTCGACAGGGGATCGGTACGAGCAGTACTTC. It yields the protein CASSSSTGDRYEQYF.

The rearrangement links TRBV10-3 to TRBJ2-7; 11 bases match TRBD2. V lost 6 bases to trimming and J lost 6 bases; unmatched junction nucleotides: 7. Germline V lookup: CDR1 ENHRY, CDR2 SYGVKD. This CDR3 is 14 amino acids long. The chain's CDR3 is CAISVGLAAGEQYF. The CDR3 bases are TGTGCCATCAGCGTGGGACTAGCGGCGGGCGAGCAGTACTTC.

The J gene is TRBJ2-7, the V gene TRBV7-8; D remains ambiguous. The length of the CDR3 is 17 residues. The germline V and J ends were trimmed by 2 bases and 2 bases, with 19 bases remaining between them. Germline CDR1 is SGHVS and CDR2 is FQNEAQ. CDR3 bases: TGTGCCAGCAGCTTAAATCCCCCCGGAGCCCTAACCTACGAGCAGTACTTC. Translating it yields CASSLNPPGALTYEQYF.

V gene TRBV27 combines with J gene TRBJ2-3; 10 bases match TRBD1. Per the germline V gene, CDR1 is MNHEY and CDR2 is SMNVEV (reference sequence). CDR3 length equals 17 residues. After removal of 6 bases from V and 2 bases from J, the junction contained 11 bases not matched to a gene. The CDR3 region is CASRLAGQGGSTDTQYF. The CDR3, as DNA: TGTGCCAGCAGACTCGCTGGACAGGGGGGATCCACAGATACGCAGTATTTT.

The V call is TRBV2, the J call TRBJ1-5; 7 bases line up with TRBD1. After removal of 7 bases from V and 3 bases from J, the junction contained 9 bases not matched to a gene. This CDR3 is 15 amino acids long. Germline V CDR1 and CDR2: SNHLY, FYNNEI. This chain's CDR3 is CASNERGLNNQPQHF. In DNA, the CDR3 is TGTGCCAGCAATGAGAGGGGGCTAAACAATCAGCCCCAGCATTTT.

The chain uses TRBV7-2 and TRBJ1-5, with TRBD1 identical over 10 bases. This CDR3 is 14 amino acids long. Trimming took 5 bases from V and 4 from J; bases not matched to a gene: 2. The V gene's germline CDR1 is SGHTA and CDR2 FQGNSA. CDR3 DNA sequence: TGTGCCAGCAGCGGGACAGGGGTAAATCAGCCCCAGCATTTT. Its translation: CASSGTGVNQPQHF.

V and J are TRBV28 and TRBJ2-7; 7 nucleotides match TRBD1. Germline V CDR1 and CDR2: MDHEN, SYDVKM. The CDR3 is 13 residues long. The V gene end was trimmed by 7 bases and the J gene end by 3 bases; junction bases not matched to a gene: 6. CDR3 nucleotide sequence: TGTGCCAGCACTACGGGACAGAGCTACGAGCAGTACTTC. This translates into CASTTGQSYEQYF. The whole variable domain, remainder taken from reference TRBV28 and TRBJ2-7, is DVKVTQSSRYLVKRTGEKVFLECVQDMDHENMFWYRQDPGLGLRLIYFSYDVKMKEKGDIPEGYSVSREKKERFSLILESASTNQTSMYLCASTTGQSYEQYFGPGTRLTVT.

This clone was observed a few times. This chain joins TRBV28 and TRBJ1-2; TRBD1 aligns across 9 bases. Germline V CDR1 and CDR2: MDHEN, SYDVKM. Trimming cost V 5 bases and J 4 bases; bases outside gene matches: 11. CDR3 length: 16 residues. DNA of the CDR3: TGTGCCAGCAGTGAACCCTCGACAGGGGGAAGCTATGGCTACACCTTC. As protein: CASSEPSTGGSYGYTF.

The chain joins TRBV5-8 to TRBJ2-7; 8 positions match TRBD1. This CDR3 has 14 amino acids. V lost 0 bases and J lost 3; bases outside the gene matches: 2. CDR1 and CDR2 from the germline V gene are SGHTS and YDEGEE. Here the CDR3 reads CASSLEGQVYEQYF. CDR3 nucleotide sequence: TGTGCCAGCAGCTTGGAGGGACAGGTCTACGAGCAGTACTTC.

The chain recombines TRBV2 with TRBJ2-5; possibly TRBD1 for D (7 bases). V was shortened by 9 bases and J by 5 bases, with 16 bases between the two germline ends. CDR3 length equals 13 residues. Germline V gene lookup returns CDR1 SNHLY and CDR2 FYNNEI. CDR3 DNA: TGTGCCAGTACAGGGGCGGGGAGGGAGACCCAGTACTTC. This translates into CASTGAGRETQYF.

The chain joins TRBV2 to TRBJ2-7; 13 bases are a match to TRBD2. The germline gives CDR1 SNHLY, CDR2 FYNNEI. With V trimmed by 6 bases and J by 4 bases, 3 bases remained unmatched. The CDR3 is 14 residues long. CDR3 nucleotides: TGTGCCAGCAGCCTGGGACTAGCGGGATACGAGCAGTACTTC. This gives the protein CASSLGLAGYEQYF.

The rearrangement links TRBV5-4 to TRBJ2-1; TRBD2 aligns across 7 bases. Germline lookup yields CDR1 SGHNT and CDR2 YYREEE (reference sequence). This CDR3 has 13 amino acids. Trimming cost V 4 bases and J 10 bases; bases outside gene matches: 8. CDR3 amino acids: CASSPYGGKEQFF. CDR3 sequence (DNA): TGTGCCAGCAGCCCCTACGGGGGGAAGGAGCAGTTCTTC.

This chain uses TRBV4-1 with TRBJ1-2; 7 positions agree with TRBD1. Germline assignment: CDR1 MGHRA and CDR2 YSYEKL. J gave up 4 bases and V 0 bases, and 8 bases lay outside the gene matches. The CDR3 extends over 16 amino acids. CDR3 in DNA: TGCGCCAGCAGCCAAGAGGGAGCCGGGACAGTCTATGGCTACACCTTC. It specifies CASSQEGAGTVYGYTF.

The V gene is TRBV18, the J gene TRBJ2-7; 9 bases agree with TRBD2. Germline V gene lookup returns CDR1 KGHSH and CDR2 LQKENI. This CDR3 spans 18 amino acids. V shed 2 bases and J 3 bases; nucleotides not matched to a gene: 14. The CDR3 sequence: CASSPSAGGPLHVYEQYF. The CDR3 DNA sequence: TGTGCCAGCTCACCATCCGCGGGGGGGCCTTTGCATGTCTACGAGCAGTACTTC.

The rearrangement links TRBV5-1 to TRBJ2-2; tentative D call: TRBD1 (6 bases). Germline V CDR1 and CDR2: SGHRS, YFSETQ. This CDR3 is built from 16 residues. Trimming stripped 5 bases from V and 1 base from J, with 15 bases between. CDR3 in amino acids: CASSIQGALNTGELFF. The CDR3 region has the DNA TGCGCCAGCAGTATACAGGGAGCACTGAACACCGGGGAGCTGTTTTTT.

The chain uses TRBV15 and TRBJ1-2; tentative D call: TRBD1 (5 bases). Germline CDR1 LNHNV, CDR2 YYDKDF (reference sequence). Trimming stripped 2 bases from V and 6 bases from J, with 16 bases between. There are 15 residues in the CDR3. The CDR3 loop is CATSRPTAGYNGYTF. CDR3 DNA: TGTGCCACCAGCAGACCCACCGCAGGGTATAATGGCTACACCTTC.

The J gene is TRBJ2-1, the V gene TRBV14; 13 nucleotides align to TRBD2. This CDR3 contains 17 residues. CDR1 is SGHDN and CDR2 is FVKESK in the germline V gene. Trimming took 0 bases from V and 3 from J; bases not matched to a gene: 2. The CDR3 protein is CASSQEGLAGVYNEQFF. The CDR3 region has the DNA TGTGCCAGCAGCCAAGAAGGACTAGCGGGGGTCTACAATGAGCAGTTCTTC. Variable domain in full (rest from reference TRBV14 and TRBJ2-1): EAGVTQFPSHSVIEKGQTVTLRCDPISGHDNLYWYRRVMGKEIKFLLHFVKESKQDESGMPNNRFLAERTGGTYSTLKVQPAELEDSGVYFCASSQEGLAGVYNEQFFGPGTRLTVL.

The chain links TRBV6-5 to TRBJ2-1; TRBD2 is a possible D gene (5 bases). The CDR3 runs 15 residues. The germline V gene has CDR1 MNHEY and CDR2 SVGAGI. The V end was cut by 6 bases, the J end by 0 bases, with 12 bases between. CDR3 loop: CASSQFTSSYNEQFF. The CDR3 DNA sequence: TGTGCCAGCAGCCAGTTTACTAGCTCCTACAATGAGCAGTTCTTC.

This chain joins TRBV3-1 (or the pseudogene TRBV3-2) and TRBJ2-7; 8 bases line up with TRBD1. Germline V CDR1 and CDR2: LGHDT, YNNKEL (reference sequence). The CDR3 sequence is 19 residues long. The ends lost 4 bases at V and 7 bases at J; junction bases unmatched: 24. CDR3 region: CASSPRTGPTAGFRGEQYF. DNA of the CDR3: TGTGCCAGCAGCCCCCGGACAGGGCCGACGGCGGGCTTTCGGGGTGAGCAGTACTTC.

The chain employs TRBV19 and TRBJ1-1; D call uncertain. The CDR3 extends over 15 amino acids. Trimming removed 0 bases at V and 1 base at J, with 9 bases between. The V gene's germline CDR1 is LNHDA and CDR2 SQIVND (reference sequence). CDR3 sequence (DNA): TGTGCCAGTAGTATAGATCTTAAACAGAACACTGAAGCTTTCTTT. It translates to CASSIDLKQNTEAFF.

The chain joins TRBV2 to TRBJ2-1, with 9 bases lining up with TRBD2. Per the germline V gene, CDR1 is SNHLY and CDR2 is FYNNEI. The CDR3 has 16 amino acids. V lost 5 bases and J lost 6; bases outside the gene matches: 11. CDR3 nucleotides: TGTGCCAGCAGTCCGCCCGGGACTAGCAATGGCAATGAGCAGTTCTTC. It translates to CASSPPGTSNGNEQFF. The whole variable domain, filled in from reference TRBV2 and TRBJ2-1, reads EPEVTQTPSHQVTQMGQEVILRCVPISNHLYFYWYRQILGQKVEFLVSFYNNEISEKSEIFDDQFSVERPDGSNFTLKIRSTKLEDSAMYFCASSPPGTSNGNEQFFGPGTRLTVL.

This chain uses TRBV28 with TRBJ2-7; 8 nucleotides agree with TRBD2. The V gene's germline CDR1 is MDHEN and CDR2 SYDVKM. The V gene end was trimmed by 4 bases and the J gene end by 7 bases; junction bases not matched to a gene: 15. The CDR3 loop spans 16 amino acids. CDR3 sequence reads: CASSSALTSADREQYF. The CDR3 bases are TGTGCCAGCAGTTCCGCCTTGACTAGCGCAGATAGGGAGCAGTACTTC.

The rearrangement uses TRBV2 and TRBJ1-1, with a tentative D call TRBD1 (5 bases). The CDR3 length is 15 residues. Trimming removed 0 bases from V and 4 bases from J, with 12 bases in between. Germline-derived CDR1 and CDR2 are SNHLY and FYNNEI. The CDR3 loop is CASSEALIGATEAFF. The CDR3 region has the DNA TGTGCCAGCAGTGAAGCGCTTATAGGGGCCACTGAAGCTTTCTTT.

A few counts support this clone. The rearrangement links TRBV6-5 to TRBJ2-3; D is possibly TRBD2 (5 bases). The V gene's germline CDR1 is MNHEY and CDR2 SVGAGI. Trimming removed 4 bases from V and 6 bases from J, with 14 bases in between. This CDR3 contains 14 residues. The CDR3 sequence is CASSSRTATDTQYF. The CDR3, as DNA: TGTGCCAGCAGTTCCCGGACTGCCACGGATACGCAGTATTTT.

V and J are TRBV12-3 or TRBV12-4 and TRBJ1-2, with a weak D call TRBD1 (6 bases). The V end lost 6 bases, the J end lost 2 bases, and 7 bases lay between the germline ends. The CDR3 contains 12 residues. The CDR3: CASSRGNYGYTF. The DNA of the CDR3 is TGTGCCAGCAGCAGGGGAAACTATGGCTACACCTTC.

The genes are TRBV3-1 (or the pseudogene TRBV3-2) and TRBJ2-7; TRBD1 matches at 8 bases. The length of the CDR3 is 14 residues. Trimming at V came to 2 bases and at J to 5 bases, leaving 5 bases not matched to a gene. Germline CDR1 reads LGHDT; CDR2 reads YNNKEL (reference sequence). The CDR3 spells CASSQWQGADEQYF. The CDR3 DNA follows: TGTGCCAGCAGCCAATGGCAGGGGGCTGACGAGCAGTACTTC.